This T cell receptor beta chain was captured in a study of vaccination and CD4 T cells after COVID-19. Study summary: Control wells got either CEFX epitopes, HIV-1 Nef peptides, or no peptide at all.

This clonotype turned up a few times. Antigen specificity is unknown. The Oncomine TCR Beta short-read assay was applied to DNA of cultured CD4+ T cells. From the PCR reads, TCRdb called clonotypes with MiXCR, one entry per CDR3 protein. This table holds 12,000 or so distinct CDR3 sequences, roughly 26% found once. The sample's treatment: roughly ten-day PBMC culture with coronavirus spike peptide pools or control peptides (ViraFEST assay). This specimen was CD4+ T cells from blood, cultured in vitro, taken before SARS-CoV-2 vaccination. The sequence was obtained from a human donor who received a COVID-19 vaccine.

CDR3 residues: CASSNQALGPQHF. CDR3 bases: TGTGCCTCCAGCAATCAGGCCCTAGGGCCCCAGCATTTT. This rearrangement joins TRBV2 to TRBJ1-5, with D unresolved. Trimming removed 11 bases from V and 9 bases from J, with 20 bases in between. CDR3 length: 13 residues. Germline CDR1 SNHLY, CDR2 FYNNEI. Full variable domain (rest looked up from reference TRBV2 and TRBJ1-5): EPEVTQTPSHQVTQMGQEVILRCVPISNHLYFYWYRQILGQKVEFLVSFYNNEISEKSEIFDDQFSVERPDGSNFTLKIRSTKLEDSAMYFCASSNQALGPQHFGDGTRLSIL.